This T cell receptor beta chain was identified in a study of cytomegalovirus exposure and HLA in healthy donors. Looking at the study overall: Out of 180 million or so T cells, an earlier analysis found more than 95 million unique TCR beta sequences in total. Study results and caveats: When the data were analyzed later, several of the most significant clusters appeared to be linked to common viral pathogens. High sensitivity and specificity were reportedly achieved when the classifier diagnosed cytomegalovirus status.

Donors in the study were healthy people who gave bone marrow. In regard to this clone: Its antigen is not known.

Researchers ran the PCR with 60 Vbeta and 13 Jbeta primers. Sequencing was performed with immunoSEQ multiplex PCR; in TCRdb, only in-frame clones are kept and a portion is missing. This table has about 94,000 clones, around 66% appearing once. The length of the CDR3 is 12 residues. Trimming stripped 0 bases from V and 8 bases from J, with 5 bases between. CDR1 is LNHNV and CDR2 is YYDKDF in the germline V gene (reference sequence). The chain carries TRBV15 and TRBJ1-3; unclear D gene. The source material was PBMCs. This TCR was recovered from a man aged 25 to 40 in good health and CMV-seronegative. CDR3 sequence (DNA): TGTGCCACCAGCAGAGACCTAGACACCATATATTTT. It yields the protein CATSRDLDTIYF.